The following is a T cell receptor beta chain sequence with its context. Trimming took off 1 base at V and 4 bases at J, with 10 bases between the two ends. This CDR3 contains 14 residues. CDR1 and CDR2 from the germline V gene are LGHNA and YSLEER. The sample belongs to a study of blood T cell repertoires in COVID-19. In the study overall: Acute and convalescent COVID-19 specimens originated in the United States, Italy and Spain.

Methods used by the authors: Estimation of nucleated cell counts relied on the amplification of reference gene primers. Only in-frame clones appear in the TCRdb table, and some are missing; sequencing was by immunoSEQ multiplex PCR. That table gives V, J and clone size, and the DNA gave D and trimming. The sample has some 120,000 clones; approximately 87% are singletons. V and J are TRBV4-3 and TRBJ1-2; the D gene is possibly TRBD1 (6 bases). Specimen: peripheral blood. This receptor was obtained from a man aged 45-65 years with acute or convalescent COVID-19. The chain's CDR3 is CASSQGFRGYGYTF. CDR3 DNA: TGCGCCAGCAGCCAAGGATTCAGGGGCTATGGCTACACCTTC.